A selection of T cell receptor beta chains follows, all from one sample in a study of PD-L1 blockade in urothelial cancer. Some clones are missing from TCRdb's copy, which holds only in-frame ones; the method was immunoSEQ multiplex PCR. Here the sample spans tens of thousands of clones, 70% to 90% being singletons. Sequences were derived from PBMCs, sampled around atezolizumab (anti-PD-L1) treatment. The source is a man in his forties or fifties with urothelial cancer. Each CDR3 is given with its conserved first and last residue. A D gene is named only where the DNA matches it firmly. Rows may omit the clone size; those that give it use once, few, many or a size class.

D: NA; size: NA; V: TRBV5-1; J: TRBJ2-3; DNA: TGCGCCAGCAGCTGGAGGAGCTCCACAGATACGCAGTATTTT; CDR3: CASSWRSSTDTQYF
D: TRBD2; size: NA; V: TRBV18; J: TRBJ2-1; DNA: TGTGCCAGCTCCCCGTTAGCGGGGGGGCCTTCTGCTGGTAATGAGCAGTTCTTC; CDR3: CASSPLAGGPSAGNEQFF
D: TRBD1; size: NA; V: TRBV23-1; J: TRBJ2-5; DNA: TGCGCCAGCAGTCGCCCAGGGGGCGTAGAGACCCAGTACTTC; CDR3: CASSRPGGVETQYF
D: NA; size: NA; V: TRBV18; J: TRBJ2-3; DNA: TGTGCCAGCTCACCAATGTTAGCGGCAGATACGCAGTATTTT; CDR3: CASSPMLAADTQYF
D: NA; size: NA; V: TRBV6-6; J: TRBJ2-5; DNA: TGTGCCAGCAAAGGGATCCGGGACTGGATAAAAGAGACCCAGTACTTC; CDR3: CASKGIRDWIKETQYF
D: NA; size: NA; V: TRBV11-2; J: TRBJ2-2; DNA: TGTGCCAGCAGCCCAGGGCACGGGGAGCTGTTTTTT; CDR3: CASSPGHGELFF
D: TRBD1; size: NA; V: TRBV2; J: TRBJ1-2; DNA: TGTGCCAGCAGCTCGACAGGGCAGAGCTATGGCTACACCTTC; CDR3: CASSSTGQSYGYTF
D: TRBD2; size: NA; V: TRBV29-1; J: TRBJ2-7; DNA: TGCAGCGTTGGGGGACTAGCGGGAGTTTACGAGCAGTACTTC; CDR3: CSVGGLAGVYEQYF
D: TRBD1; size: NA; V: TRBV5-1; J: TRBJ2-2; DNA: TGCGCCAGCAGCCCAATGCGAACCGGGACAGGGGTTACCGGGGAGCTGTTTTTT; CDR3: CASSPMRTGTGVTGELFF
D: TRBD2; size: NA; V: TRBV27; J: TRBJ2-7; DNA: TGTGCCAGCAGTCCGGGGACTAGCGGGAGCGGCGAGCAGTACTTC; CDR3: CASSPGTSGSGEQYF
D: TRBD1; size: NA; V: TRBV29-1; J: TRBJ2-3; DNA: TGCAGCGTTCCGTCGCAGGGGGTCACAGATACGCAGTATTTT; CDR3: CSVPSQGVTDTQYF
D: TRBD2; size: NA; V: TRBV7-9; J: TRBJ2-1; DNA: TGTGCCAGCACCTTAGGAGGCGGGAGCGGGAGGGCAGGAAATGAGCAGTTCTTC; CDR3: CASTLGGGSGRAGNEQFF
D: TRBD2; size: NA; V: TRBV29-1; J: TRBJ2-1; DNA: TGCAGCACAGGAAAGCGGGGGATAGGTAATGAGCAGTTCTTC; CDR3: CSTGKRGIGNEQFF
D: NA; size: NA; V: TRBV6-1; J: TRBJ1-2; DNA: TGTGCCAGCAGTGAAACGGGGGTTGGTGGCTATGGCTACACCTTC; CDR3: CASSETGVGGYGYTF
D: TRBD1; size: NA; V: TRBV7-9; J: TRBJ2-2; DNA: TGTGCCAGCAGTATCCAAACAGGGGGCTCCGGGGAGCTGTTTTTT; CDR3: CASSIQTGGSGELFF
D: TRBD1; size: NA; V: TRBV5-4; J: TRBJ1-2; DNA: TGTGCCAGCAGCTCCGACAGGGTTGGTGGCTACACCTTC; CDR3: CASSSDRVGGYTF
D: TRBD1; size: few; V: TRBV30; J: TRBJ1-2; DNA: TGTGCCTGGAGCCCCCTAGGACAGGTTATGAATGGCTACACCTTC; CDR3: CAWSPLGQVMNGYTF
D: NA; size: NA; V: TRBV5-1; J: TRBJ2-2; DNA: TGCGCCAGCAGCGGCGAGGGACTCAGCACCGGGGAGCTGTTTTTT; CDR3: CASSGEGLSTGELFF
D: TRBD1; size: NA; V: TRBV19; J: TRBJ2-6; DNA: TGTGCCAGTAGTGGAACAGGGGGCTCTGGGGCCAACGTCCTGACTTTC; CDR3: CASSGTGGSGANVLTF
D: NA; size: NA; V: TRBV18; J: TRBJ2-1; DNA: TGTGCCAGCTCACCACTCCGCGCGGCGGCTAGCAGTGAGCAGTTCTTC; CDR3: CASSPLRAAASSEQFF
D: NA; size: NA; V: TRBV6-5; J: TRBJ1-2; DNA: TGTGCCAGCAGTTCTTCAGGGATTATGTATGGCTACACCTTC; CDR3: CASSSSGIMYGYTF
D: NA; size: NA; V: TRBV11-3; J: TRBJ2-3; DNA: TGTGCCAGCAGCTTTTCAGGCCCAGATACGCAGTATTTT; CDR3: CASSFSGPDTQYF
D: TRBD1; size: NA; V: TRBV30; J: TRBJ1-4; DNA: TGTGCCACAGCCCGGGACAGGGGATATGAAAAACTGTTTTTT; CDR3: CATARDRGYEKLFF
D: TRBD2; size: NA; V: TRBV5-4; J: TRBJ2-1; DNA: TGTGCCAGCAGCTTAGCGGGGGGCGGCTACAATGAGCAGTTCTTC; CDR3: CASSLAGGGYNEQFF
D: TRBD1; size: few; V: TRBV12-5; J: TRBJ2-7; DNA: TGTGCTAGTGGTGGGACAGGAATATTTTACGAGCAGTACTTC; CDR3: CASGGTGIFYEQYF
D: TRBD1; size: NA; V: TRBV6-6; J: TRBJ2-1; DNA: TGTGCCAGCAGTATGTGGGGACAGTACAATGAGCAGTTCTTC; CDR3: CASSMWGQYNEQFF
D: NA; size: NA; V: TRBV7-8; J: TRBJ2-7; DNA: TGTGCCAGCAGCAAGAGGGGGGGTCCCTACGAGCAGTACTTC; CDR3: CASSKRGGPYEQYF
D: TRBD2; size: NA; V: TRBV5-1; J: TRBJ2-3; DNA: TGCGCCAGCAGCTTGGTAGCGGGGGGCACAGATACGCAGTATTTT; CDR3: CASSLVAGGTDTQYF
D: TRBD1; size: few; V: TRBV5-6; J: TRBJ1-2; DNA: TGTGCCAGCAGCTTGACTCCCAGGGGGTACGATGGCTACACCTTC; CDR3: CASSLTPRGYDGYTF
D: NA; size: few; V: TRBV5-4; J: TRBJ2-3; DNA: TGTGCCAGCAGCTTGGGCGGGGGCTCAGATACGCAGTATTTT; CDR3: CASSLGGGSDTQYF
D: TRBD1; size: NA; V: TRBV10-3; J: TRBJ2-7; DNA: TGTGCCATCAGTTCCTTGAACCGGGACAGGCGGGGTTACGAGCAGTACTTC; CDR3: CAISSLNRDRRGYEQYF
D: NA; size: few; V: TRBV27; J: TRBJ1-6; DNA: TGTGCCAGCAGTCCTATTACAGGGTCTTCACCCCTCCACTTT; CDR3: CASSPITGSSPLHF
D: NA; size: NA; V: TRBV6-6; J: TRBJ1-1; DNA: TGTGCCAGCAGTTACTCTGTCGCGGAACATGGCACTGAAGCTTTCTTT; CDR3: CASSYSVAEHGTEAFF
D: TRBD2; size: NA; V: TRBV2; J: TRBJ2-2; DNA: TGTGCCAGCACTATAAGGACTAGCGGGGGGCGGGGAAGCCCCGGGGAGCTGTTTTTT; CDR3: CASTIRTSGGRGSPGELFF
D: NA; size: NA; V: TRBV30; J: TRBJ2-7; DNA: TGTGCCTGGGGACAGCCTCCCTACGAGCAGTACTTC; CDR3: CAWGQPPYEQYF
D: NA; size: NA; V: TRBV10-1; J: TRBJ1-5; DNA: TGCGCCAGCAGCCCGGACATTAATCAGCCCCAGCATTTT; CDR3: CASSPDINQPQHF
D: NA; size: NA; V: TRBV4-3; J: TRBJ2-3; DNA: TGCGCCAGCAGCCAAGTACGAGACAGCCCAGATACGCAGTATTTT; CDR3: CASSQVRDSPDTQYF
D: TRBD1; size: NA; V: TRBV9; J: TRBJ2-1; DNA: TGTGCCAGCAGCGTCGACGGAAACAGGGGGGCCCCCGAGCTCTTC; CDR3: CASSVDGNRGAPELF
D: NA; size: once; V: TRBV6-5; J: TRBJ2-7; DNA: TGTGCCAGCAGTTACTCGTCTCAGCGGTACTCCTACGAGCAGTACTTC; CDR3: CASSYSSQRYSYEQYF
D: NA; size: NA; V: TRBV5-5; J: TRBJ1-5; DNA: TGTGCCAGCAGCTTCGGGGGTAGCAATCAGCCCCAGCATTTT; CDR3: CASSFGGSNQPQHF
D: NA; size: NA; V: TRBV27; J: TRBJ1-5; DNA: TGTGCCAGCAGTCCCCTATACTGGAATCAGCCCCAGCATTTT; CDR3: CASSPLYWNQPQHF
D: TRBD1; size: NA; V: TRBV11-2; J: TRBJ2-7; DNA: TGTGCCAGCAGCTCGGACAGGGGGGGATACGAGCAGTACTTC; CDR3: CASSSDRGGYEQYF
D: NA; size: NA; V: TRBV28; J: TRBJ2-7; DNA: TGTGCCAGCAGCCCGACGCGGGACAGTAGCTCCTACGAGCAGTACTTC; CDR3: CASSPTRDSSSYEQYF
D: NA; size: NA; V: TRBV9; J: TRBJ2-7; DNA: TGTGCCAGCAGCCCTCGAACAAACCACGAGCAGTACTTC; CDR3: CASSPRTNHEQYF
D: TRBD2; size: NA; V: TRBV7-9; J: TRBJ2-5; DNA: TGTGCCAGCGTATACGGGACTAGTCTTGAGATCCAGTACTTC; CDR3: CASVYGTSLEIQYF
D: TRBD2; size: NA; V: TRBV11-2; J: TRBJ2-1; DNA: TGTGCCAGCAGCGTTTCCCGGGGGGGCGGTAATGAGCAGTTCTTC; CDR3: CASSVSRGGGNEQFF
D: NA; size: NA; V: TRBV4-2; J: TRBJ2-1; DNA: TGTGCCAGCTCCCAACTAGCAGGAGATGAGCAGTTCTTC; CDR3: CASSQLAGDEQFF
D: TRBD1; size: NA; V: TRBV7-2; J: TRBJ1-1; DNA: TGTGCCAGCAGCCAATTGGGGACAGGATGGAGCACTGAAGCTTTCTTT; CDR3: CASSQLGTGWSTEAFF
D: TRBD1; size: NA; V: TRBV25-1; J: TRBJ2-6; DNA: TGTGCCAGCAGTAACCCATACAGGGGCGGAGGGGCCAACGTCCTGACTTTC; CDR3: CASSNPYRGGGANVLTF
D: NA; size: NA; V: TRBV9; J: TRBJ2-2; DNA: TGTGCCAGCAGCGTAGTGGAGCTCGGGGAGCTGTTTTTT; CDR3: CASSVVELGELFF
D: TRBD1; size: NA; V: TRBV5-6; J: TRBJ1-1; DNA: TGTGCCAGCAGCTGGGGACAGGGGTTTGGTGAAGCTTTCTTT; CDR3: CASSWGQGFGEAFF
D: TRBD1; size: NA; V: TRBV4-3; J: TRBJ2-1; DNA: TGCGCCAGCAGCCAAGTACCCGGGACAGGGAAGTATGTGTGGGAGGGCATCGATGAGCAGTTCTTC; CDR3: CASSQVPGTGKYVWEGIDEQFF
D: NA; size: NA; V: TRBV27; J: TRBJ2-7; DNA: TGTGCCAGCAGTTTTGAGCCTTCCTACGAGCAGTACTTC; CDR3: CASSFEPSYEQYF
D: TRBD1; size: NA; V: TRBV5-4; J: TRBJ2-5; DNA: TGTGCCAGCAGCTGGGACAGGGGGTTGCGGGAGACCCAGTACTTC; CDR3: CASSWDRGLRETQYF
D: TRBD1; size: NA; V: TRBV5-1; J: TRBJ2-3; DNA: TGCGCCGGCTCCGAAGGGACAGGCACAGATACGCAGTATTTT; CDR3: CAGSEGTGTDTQYF
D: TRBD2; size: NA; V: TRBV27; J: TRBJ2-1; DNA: TGTGCCAGCAGTTTATTCGGACTAGCGGGAGGAGGGGTTGTCGATGAGCAGTTCTTC; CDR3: CASSLFGLAGGGVVDEQFF